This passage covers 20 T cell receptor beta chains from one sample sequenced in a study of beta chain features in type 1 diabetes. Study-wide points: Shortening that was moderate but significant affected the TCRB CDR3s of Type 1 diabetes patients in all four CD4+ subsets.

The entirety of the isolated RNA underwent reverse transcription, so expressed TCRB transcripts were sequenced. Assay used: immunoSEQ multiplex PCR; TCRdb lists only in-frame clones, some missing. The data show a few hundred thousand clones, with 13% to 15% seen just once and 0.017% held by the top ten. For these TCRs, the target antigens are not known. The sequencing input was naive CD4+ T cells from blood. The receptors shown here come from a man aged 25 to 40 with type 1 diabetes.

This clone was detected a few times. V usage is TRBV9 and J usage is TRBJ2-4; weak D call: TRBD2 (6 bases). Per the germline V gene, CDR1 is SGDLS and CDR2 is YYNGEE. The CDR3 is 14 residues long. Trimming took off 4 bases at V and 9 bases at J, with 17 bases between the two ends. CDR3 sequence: CASSPRLDPPIQYF. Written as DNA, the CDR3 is TGTGCCAGCAGCCCACGACTAGATCCTCCCATTCAGTACTTC.

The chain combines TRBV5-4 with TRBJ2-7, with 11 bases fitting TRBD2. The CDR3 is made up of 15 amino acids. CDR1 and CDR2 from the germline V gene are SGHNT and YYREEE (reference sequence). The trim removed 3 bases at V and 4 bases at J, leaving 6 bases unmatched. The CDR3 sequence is CASSSAGTSGYEQYF. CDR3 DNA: TGTGCCAGCAGCTCCGCCGGGACTAGCGGATACGAGCAGTACTTC.

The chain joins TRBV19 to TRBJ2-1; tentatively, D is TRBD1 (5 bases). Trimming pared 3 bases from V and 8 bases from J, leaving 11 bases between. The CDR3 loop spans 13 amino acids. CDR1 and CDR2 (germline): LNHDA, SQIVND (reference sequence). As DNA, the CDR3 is TGTGCCAGTAGTATTGTCAGGGCTTATGAGCAGTTCTTC. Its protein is CASSIVRAYEQFF.

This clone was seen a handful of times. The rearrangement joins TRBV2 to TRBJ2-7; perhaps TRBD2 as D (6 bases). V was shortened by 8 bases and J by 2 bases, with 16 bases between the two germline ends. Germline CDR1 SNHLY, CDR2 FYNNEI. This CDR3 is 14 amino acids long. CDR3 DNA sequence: TGTGCCAGCCAGGGAGGTCTGGGTACCTACGAGCAGTACTTC. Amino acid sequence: CASQGGLGTYEQYF.

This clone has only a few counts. CDR3 sequence reads: CASSPPWRVGEKLFF. The CDR3 nucleotides read TGTGCCAGCAGCCCACCGTGGCGGGTCGGCGAAAAACTGTTTTTT. This chain joins TRBV7-8 and TRBJ1-4; D remains unclear. Per germline, CDR1 SGHVS and CDR2 FQNEAQ. Trimming pared 5 bases from V and 8 bases from J, leaving 18 bases between. The CDR3 consists of 15 residues. Looking up the rest from reference TRBV7-8 and TRBJ1-4 gives the full variable domain: GAGVSQSPRYKVAKRGQDVALRCDPISGHVSLFWYQQALGQGPEFLTYFQNEAQLDKSGLPSDRFFAERPEGSVSTLKIQRTQQEDSAVYLCASSPPWRVGEKLFFGSGTQLSVL.

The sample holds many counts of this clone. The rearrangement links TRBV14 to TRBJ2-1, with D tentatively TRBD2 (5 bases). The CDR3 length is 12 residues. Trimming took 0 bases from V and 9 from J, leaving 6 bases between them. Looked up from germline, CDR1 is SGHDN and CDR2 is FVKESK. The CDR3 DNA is TGTGCCAGCAGCCAAGATGAGGGTGAGCAGTTCTTC. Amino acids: CASSQDEGEQFF.

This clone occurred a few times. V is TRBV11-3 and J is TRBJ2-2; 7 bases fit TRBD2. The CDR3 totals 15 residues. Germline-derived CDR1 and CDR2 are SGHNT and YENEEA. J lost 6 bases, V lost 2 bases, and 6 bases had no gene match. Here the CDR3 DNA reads TGTGCCAGCAGCTTAACGGGGGGTGTAGCCGGGGAGCTGTTTTTT. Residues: CASSLTGGVAGELFF.

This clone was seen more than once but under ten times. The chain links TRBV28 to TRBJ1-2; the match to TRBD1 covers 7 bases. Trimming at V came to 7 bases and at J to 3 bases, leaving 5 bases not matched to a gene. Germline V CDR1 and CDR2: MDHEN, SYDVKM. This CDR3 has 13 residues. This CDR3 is CASNSGTDYGYTF. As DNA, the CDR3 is TGTGCCAGCAACTCCGGGACAGACTATGGCTACACCTTC.

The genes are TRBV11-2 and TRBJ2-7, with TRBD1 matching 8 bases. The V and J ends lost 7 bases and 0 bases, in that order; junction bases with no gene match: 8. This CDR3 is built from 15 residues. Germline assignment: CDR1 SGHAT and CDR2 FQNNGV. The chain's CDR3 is CASTPRTGNSYEQYF. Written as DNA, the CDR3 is TGTGCCAGCACACCTCGGACAGGGAACTCCTACGAGCAGTACTTC. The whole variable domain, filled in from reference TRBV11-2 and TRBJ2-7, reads EAGVAQSPRYKIIEKRQSVAFWCNPISGHATLYWYQQILGQGPKLLIQFQNNGVVDDSQLPKDRFSAERLKGVDSTLKIQPAKLEDSAVYLCASTPRTGNSYEQYFGPGTRLTVT.

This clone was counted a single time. The CDR3 sequence is CASSRGGTNEKLFF. CDR3 coding DNA: TGCGCCAGCAGCCGGGGCGGAACTAATGAAAAACTGTTTTTT. The chain employs TRBV4-3 and TRBJ1-4, with D perhaps TRBD1 (5 bases). The CDR3 runs 14 residues. Trimming left V 4 bases short and J 1 base short, with 7 bases between. In germline, CDR1 is LGHNA, CDR2 YSLEER.

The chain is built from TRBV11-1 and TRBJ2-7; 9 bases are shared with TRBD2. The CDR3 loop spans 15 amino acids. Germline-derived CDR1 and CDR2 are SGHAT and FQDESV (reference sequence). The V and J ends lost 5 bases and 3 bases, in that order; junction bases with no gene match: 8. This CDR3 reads CASSLQRTSDYEQYF. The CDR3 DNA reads TGTGCCAGCAGCCTCCAAAGGACTAGCGACTACGAGCAGTACTTC.

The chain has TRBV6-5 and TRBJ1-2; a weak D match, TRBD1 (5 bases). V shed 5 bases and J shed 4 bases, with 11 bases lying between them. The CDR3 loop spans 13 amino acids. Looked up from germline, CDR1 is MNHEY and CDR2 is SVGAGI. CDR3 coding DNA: TGTGCCAGCAGTGTGCAGGGTAGCTATGGCTACACCTTC. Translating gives CASSVQGSYGYTF.

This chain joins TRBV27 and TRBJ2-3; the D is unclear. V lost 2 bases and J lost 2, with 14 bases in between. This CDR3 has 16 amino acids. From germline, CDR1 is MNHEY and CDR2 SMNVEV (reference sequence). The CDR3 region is CASSLLGRKYTDTQYF. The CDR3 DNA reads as TGTGCCAGCAGTTTACTGGGCAGGAAATACACAGATACGCAGTATTTT.

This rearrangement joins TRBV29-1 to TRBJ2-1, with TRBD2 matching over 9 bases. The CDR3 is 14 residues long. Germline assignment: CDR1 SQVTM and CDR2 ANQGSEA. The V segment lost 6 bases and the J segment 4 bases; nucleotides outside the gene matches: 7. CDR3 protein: CSVHGLALYNEQFF. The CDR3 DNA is TGCAGCGTCCACGGACTAGCGCTTTACAATGAGCAGTTCTTC.

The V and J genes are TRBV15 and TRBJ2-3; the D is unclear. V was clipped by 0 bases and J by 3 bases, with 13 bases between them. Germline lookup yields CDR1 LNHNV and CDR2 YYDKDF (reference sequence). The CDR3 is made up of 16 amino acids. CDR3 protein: CATSRDPLTVTDTQYF. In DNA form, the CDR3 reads TGTGCCACCAGCAGAGACCCCCTAACGGTTACAGATACGCAGTATTTT. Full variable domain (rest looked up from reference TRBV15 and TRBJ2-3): DAMVIQNPRYQVTQFGKPVTLSCSQTLNHNVMYWYQQKSSQAPKLLFHYYDKDFNNEADTPDNFQSRRPNTSFCFLDIRSPGLGDTAMYLCATSRDPLTVTDTQYFGPGTRLTVL.

DNA of the CDR3: TGTGCCAGCAGCTTGAATCCAGGGCCAACCTACGAGCAGTACTTC. The encoded protein is CASSLNPGPTYEQYF. The chain has TRBV5-6 and TRBJ2-7, with D possibly being TRBD1 (5 bases). V was shortened by 1 base and J by 2 bases, with 13 bases between the two germline ends. Germline V lookup: CDR1 SGHDT, CDR2 YYEEEE. This CDR3 spans 15 amino acids.

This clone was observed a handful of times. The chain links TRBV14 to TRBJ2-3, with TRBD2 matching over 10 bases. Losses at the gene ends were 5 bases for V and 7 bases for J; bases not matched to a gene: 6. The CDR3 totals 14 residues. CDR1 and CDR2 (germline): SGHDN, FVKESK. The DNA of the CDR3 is TGTGCCAGCAGCTTCCTAGCGGGAGTCAATACGCAGTATTTT. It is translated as CASSFLAGVNTQYF.

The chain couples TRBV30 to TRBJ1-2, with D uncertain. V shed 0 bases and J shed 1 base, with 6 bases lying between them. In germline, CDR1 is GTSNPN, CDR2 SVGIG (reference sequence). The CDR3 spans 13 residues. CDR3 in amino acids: CAWSVRVNYGYTF. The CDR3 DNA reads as TGTGCCTGGAGTGTACGGGTTAACTATGGCTACACCTTC. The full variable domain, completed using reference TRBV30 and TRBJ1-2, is SQTIHQWPATLVQPVGSPLSLECTVEGTSNPNLYWYRQAAGRGLQLLFYSVGIGQISSEVPQNLSASRPQDRQFILSSKKLLLSDSGFYLCAWSVRVNYGYTFGSGTRLTVV.

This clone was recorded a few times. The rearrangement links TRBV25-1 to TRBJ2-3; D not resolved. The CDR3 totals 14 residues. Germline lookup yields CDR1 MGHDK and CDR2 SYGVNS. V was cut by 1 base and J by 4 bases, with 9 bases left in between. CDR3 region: CASSESHSADTQYF. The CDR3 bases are TGTGCCAGCAGTGAATCGCATTCGGCAGATACGCAGTATTTT.

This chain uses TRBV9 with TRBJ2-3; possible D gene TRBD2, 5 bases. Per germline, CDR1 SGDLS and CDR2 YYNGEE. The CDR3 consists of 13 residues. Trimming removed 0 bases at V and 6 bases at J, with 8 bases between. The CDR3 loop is CASSVARGDTQYF. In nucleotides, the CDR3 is TGTGCCAGCAGCGTAGCCCGCGGGGATACGCAGTATTTT.